This TCR beta chain is from a study of blood T cell repertoires in COVID-19. Turning to the study itself: Samples came from the United States, Italy and Spain, spanning acute and convalescent COVID-19. In each case, the material was cDNA or gDNA derived from T cells, B-cell-depleted T cells, or PBMCs.

V lost 1 base and J 7 bases, leaving 7 bases between the germline ends. Germline V CDR1 and CDR2: LGHNA, YSLEER. CDR3 length: 13 amino acids. In the authors' methods: Reference gene primer amplification gave estimated nucleated cell counts. Profiled with immunoSEQ multiplex PCR; TCRdb holds only in-frame clones, not every one. V and J calls and clone size follow that table, whereas D and trimming were derived from the DNA. The table shows just under 350,000 clones, with around 80% occurring only once. The clonotype originates from a man aged 25 to 40 with active or convalescent COVID-19. This chain links TRBV4-3 with TRBJ2-2; D not certain. The sequencing input was peripheral blood. CDR3 nucleotides: TGCGCCAGCAGCCAAGTTCTATACGGGGAGCTGTTTTTT. Translation gives CASSQVLYGELFF.